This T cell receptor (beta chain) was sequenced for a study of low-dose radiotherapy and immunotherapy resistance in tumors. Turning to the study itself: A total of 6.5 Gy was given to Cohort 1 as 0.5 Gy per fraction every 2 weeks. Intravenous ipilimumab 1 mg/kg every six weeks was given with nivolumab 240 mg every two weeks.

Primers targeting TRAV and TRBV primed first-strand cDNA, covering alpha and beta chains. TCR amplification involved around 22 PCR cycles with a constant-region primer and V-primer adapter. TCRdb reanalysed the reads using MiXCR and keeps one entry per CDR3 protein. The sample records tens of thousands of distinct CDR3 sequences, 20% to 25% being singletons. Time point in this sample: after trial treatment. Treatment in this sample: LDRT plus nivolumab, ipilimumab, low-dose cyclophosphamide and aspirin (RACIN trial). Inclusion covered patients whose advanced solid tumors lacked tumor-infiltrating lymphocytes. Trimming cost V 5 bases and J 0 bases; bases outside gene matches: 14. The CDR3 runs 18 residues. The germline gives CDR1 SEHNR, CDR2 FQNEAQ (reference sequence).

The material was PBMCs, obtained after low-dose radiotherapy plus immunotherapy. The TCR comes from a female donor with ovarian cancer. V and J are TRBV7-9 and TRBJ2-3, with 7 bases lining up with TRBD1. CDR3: CASSKGVRQGFSTDTQYF. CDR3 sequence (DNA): TGTGCCAGCAGCAAAGGAGTACGACAGGGATTTAGCACAGATACGCAGTATTTT.